This T cell receptor beta chain was identified in a study of metastatic and nonmetastatic thyroid tumors (dated by TCRdb to the early 2020s). Broadly, across the study: Repertoires were compared across peripheral blood and tumor or nodule tissue samples from malignant and benign thyroid patients. Results and caveats for the whole study, not just this receptor: In both blood and tumor samples, TCR beta diversity was reported to be significantly higher in malignant tumors than in benign nodules.

Worth noting for this clone: This clone's antigen is unknown. The record has no base qualities; no much larger clone is one base away.

The receptor library was made with PCR. Sequencing was performed on an Illumina HiSeq 4000. The TCR beta-chain CDR3 region of each patient was profiled by high-throughput sequencing. The authors processed their data as follows. Drawing on CDR3 differences between clinicopathological groups, the researchers built a classifier meant to tell apart patients with distant-metastatic papillary thyroid cancer. The Shannon index was used to assess repertoire diversity, and the Morisita-Horn index was used to assess tumor-blood repertoire similarity. TCRdb passed the public sequencing reads through fastp at Q25 and MiXCR, retaining productive beta sequences. TCRdb assigned the V and J calls; the authors' analysis was not used. The sample has about 93,000 clones on record, 12% of them singletons. The biggest ten clones account for approximately 11% of the sample. No treatment had been received by any patient before thyroid surgery. Patient clinical samples collected from about 2012 to 2018 were retrospectively analysed using T-cell receptor beta sequencing.

The receptor's source is a female donor with papillary thyroid cancer or a benign thyroid nodule (not recorded which). Some clones in this sample may be carry-over from other donors' samples. Sequenced input: blood.

CDR3 loop: CASSRGGDEQFF. The DNA sequence follows: TGTGCCAGCAGCAGGGGGGGGGATGAGCAGTTCTTC. The chain was built from TRBV7-2 and TRBJ2-1, and perhaps TRBD2 as D gene, on 7 matching bases. V is cut by 5 bases and J by 8 bases, and the space between the germline ends is 10 bases. The CDR3, cysteine through phenylalanine, is 12 amino acids long. Only CDR3 DNA remains: 36 bases, in frame from the first base. According to the germline V gene, CDR1 reads SGHTA and CDR2 reads FQGNSA.